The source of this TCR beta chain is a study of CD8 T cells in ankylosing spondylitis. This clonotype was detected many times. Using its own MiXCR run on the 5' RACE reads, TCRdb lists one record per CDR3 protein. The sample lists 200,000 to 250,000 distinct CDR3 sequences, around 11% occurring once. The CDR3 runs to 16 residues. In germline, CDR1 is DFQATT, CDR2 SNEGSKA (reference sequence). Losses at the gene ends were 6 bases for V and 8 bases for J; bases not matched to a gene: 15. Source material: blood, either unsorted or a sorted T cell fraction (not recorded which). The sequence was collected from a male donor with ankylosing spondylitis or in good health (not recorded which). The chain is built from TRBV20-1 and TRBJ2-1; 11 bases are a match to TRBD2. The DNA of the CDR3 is TGCAGTGCCACGCTCAGGGCTAGCGGGAGGTTAGATGAGCAGTTCTTC. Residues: CSATLRASGRLDEQFF.